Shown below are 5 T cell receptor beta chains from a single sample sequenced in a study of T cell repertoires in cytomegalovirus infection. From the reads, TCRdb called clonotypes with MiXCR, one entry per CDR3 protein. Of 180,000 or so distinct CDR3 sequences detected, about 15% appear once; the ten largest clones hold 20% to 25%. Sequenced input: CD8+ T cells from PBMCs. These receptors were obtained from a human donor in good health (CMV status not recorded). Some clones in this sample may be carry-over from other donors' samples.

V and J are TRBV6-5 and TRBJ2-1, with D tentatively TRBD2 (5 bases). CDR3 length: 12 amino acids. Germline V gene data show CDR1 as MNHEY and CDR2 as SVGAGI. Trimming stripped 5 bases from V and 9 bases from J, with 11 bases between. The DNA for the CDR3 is TGTGCCAGCAGTCCCATAGAGGGTGAGCAGTTCTTC. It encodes CASSPIEGEQFF.

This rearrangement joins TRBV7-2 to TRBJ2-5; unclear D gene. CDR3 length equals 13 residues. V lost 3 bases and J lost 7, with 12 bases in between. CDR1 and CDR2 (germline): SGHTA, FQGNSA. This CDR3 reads CASSFLEWGTQYF. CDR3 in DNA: TGTGCCAGCAGCTTTCTAGAATGGGGGACCCAGTACTTC.

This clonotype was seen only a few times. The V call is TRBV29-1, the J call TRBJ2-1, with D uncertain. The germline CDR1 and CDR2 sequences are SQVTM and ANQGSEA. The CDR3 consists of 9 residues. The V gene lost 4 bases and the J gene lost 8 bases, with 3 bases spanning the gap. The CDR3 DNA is TGCAGCGTTGGACATGAGCAGTTCTTC. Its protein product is CSVGHEQFF.

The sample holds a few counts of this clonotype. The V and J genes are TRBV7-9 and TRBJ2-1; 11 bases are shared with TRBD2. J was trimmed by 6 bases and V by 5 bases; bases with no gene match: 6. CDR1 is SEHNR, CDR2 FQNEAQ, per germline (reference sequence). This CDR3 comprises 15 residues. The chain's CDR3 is CASSLTSGASNEQFF. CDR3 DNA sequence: TGTGCCAGCAGCCTGACTAGCGGGGCGTCCAATGAGCAGTTCTTC.

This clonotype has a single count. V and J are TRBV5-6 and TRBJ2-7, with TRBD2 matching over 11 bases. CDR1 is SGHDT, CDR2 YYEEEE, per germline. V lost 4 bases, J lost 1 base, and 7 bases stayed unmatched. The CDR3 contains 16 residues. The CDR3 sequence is CASSPGLAVPSYEQYF. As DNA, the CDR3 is TGTGCCAGCAGCCCGGGACTAGCGGTGCCATCCTACGAGCAGTACTTC. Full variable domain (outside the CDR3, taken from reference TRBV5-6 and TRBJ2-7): DAGVTQSPTHLIKTRGQQVTLRCSPKSGHDTVSWYQQALGQGPQFIFQYYEEEERQRGNFPDRFSGHQFPNYSSELNVNALLLGDSALYLCASSPGLAVPSYEQYFGPGTRLTVT.